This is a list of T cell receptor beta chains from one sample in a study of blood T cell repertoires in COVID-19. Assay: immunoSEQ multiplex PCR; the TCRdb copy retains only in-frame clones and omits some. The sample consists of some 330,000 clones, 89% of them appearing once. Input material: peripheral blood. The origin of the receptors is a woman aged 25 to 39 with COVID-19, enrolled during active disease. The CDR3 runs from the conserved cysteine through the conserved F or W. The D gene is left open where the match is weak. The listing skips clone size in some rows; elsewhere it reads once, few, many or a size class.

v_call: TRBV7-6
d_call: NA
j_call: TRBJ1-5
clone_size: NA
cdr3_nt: TGTGCCAGCAGCTTAGGTCCAGGGGCGAGTCAGCCCCAGCATTTT
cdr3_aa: CASSLGPGASQPQHF

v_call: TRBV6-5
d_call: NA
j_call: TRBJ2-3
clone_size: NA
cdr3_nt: TGTGCCAGCAGTTACGGGGCGGGGAGCACAGATACGCAGTATTTT
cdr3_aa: CASSYGAGSTDTQYF

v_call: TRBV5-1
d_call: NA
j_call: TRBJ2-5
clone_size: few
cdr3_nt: TGCGCCAGCAGCTCCGGCCTAGGCCGAGAGACCCAGTACTTC
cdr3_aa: CASSSGLGRETQYF

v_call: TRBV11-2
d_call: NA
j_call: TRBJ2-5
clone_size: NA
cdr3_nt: TGTGCCAGCAGCTTCGGGGGTTCTGAGACCCAGTACTTC
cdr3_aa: CASSFGGSETQYF

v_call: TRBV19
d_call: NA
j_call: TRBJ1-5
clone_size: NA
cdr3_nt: TGTGCCAGTAGTATTGAGGCCCAGCCCCAGCATTTT
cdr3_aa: CASSIEAQPQHF

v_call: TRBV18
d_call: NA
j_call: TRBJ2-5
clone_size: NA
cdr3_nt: TGTGCCAGCTCCCATCCCGGGGTTCAAGAGACCCAGTACTTC
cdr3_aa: CASSHPGVQETQYF

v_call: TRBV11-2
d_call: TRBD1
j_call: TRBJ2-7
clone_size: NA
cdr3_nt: TGTGCCAGCAGCTTCCCGGGACAGGGAACATACGAGCAGTACTTC
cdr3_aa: CASSFPGQGTYEQYF

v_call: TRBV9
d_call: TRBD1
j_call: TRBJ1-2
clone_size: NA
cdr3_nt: TGTGCCAGCAGCCCGGGGGGGACAGGGGGCACAGGCTATGGCTACACCTTC
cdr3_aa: CASSPGGTGGTGYGYTF

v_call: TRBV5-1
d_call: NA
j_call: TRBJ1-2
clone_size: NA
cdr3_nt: TGCGCCAGCAGCTTCCAGGGATATGGCTACACCTTC
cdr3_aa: CASSFQGYGYTF

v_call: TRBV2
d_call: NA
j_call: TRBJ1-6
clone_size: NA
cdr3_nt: TGTGCCAGCAGTGAAGGGAGGCAGCTTCTTAATTCACCCCTCCACTTT
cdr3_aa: CASSEGRQLLNSPLHF

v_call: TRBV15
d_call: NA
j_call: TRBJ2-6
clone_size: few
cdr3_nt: TGTGCCACCAGCCCCCACCGAGCCTCCGGGGCCAACGTCCTGACTTTC
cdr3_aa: CATSPHRASGANVLTF

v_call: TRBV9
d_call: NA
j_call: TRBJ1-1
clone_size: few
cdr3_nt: TGTGCCAGCAGCGCTGTTGCAGGGGCGAACACTGAAGCTTTCTTT
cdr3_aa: CASSAVAGANTEAFF

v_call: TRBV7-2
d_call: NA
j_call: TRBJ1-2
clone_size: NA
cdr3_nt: TGTGCCAGCAGCTTAGATGTCAGGGTATATGGCTACACCTTC
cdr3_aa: CASSLDVRVYGYTF

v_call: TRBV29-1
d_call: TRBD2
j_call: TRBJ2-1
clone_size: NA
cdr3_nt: TGCAGTCATCGGGGGGGGGACTACAATGAGCAGTTCTTC
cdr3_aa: CSHRGGDYNEQFF

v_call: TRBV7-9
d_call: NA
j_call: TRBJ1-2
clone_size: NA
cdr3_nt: TGTGCCAGCAGCCGAACCCTCGGGGGGCAAGTGAACTATGGCTACACCTTC
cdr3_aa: CASSRTLGGQVNYGYTF

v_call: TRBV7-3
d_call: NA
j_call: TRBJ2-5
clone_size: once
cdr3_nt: TGTGCCAGCAGCCCACAGGGAGACCAAGAGACCCAGTACTTC
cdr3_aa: CASSPQGDQETQYF

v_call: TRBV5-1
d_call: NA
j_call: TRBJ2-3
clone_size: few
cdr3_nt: TGCGCCAGCAGCTTTCGGTATAGCACAGATACGCAGTATTTT
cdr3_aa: CASSFRYSTDTQYF

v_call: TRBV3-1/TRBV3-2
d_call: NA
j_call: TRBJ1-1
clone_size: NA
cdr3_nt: TGTGCCAGCAGCCAAGTTTTAGTGAACACTGAAGCTTTCTTT
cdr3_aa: CASSQVLVNTEAFF

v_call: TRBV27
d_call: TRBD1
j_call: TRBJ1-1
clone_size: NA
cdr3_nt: TGTGCCAGCAGTCGCAACAGGGGCACTGAAGCTTTCTTT
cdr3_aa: CASSRNRGTEAFF

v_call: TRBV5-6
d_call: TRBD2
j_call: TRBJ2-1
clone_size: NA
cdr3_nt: TGTGCCAGCAGCTTGTACCACCTGGTTAGCTCGGCGGGGGATGAGCAGTTCTTC
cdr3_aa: CASSLYHLVSSAGDEQFF

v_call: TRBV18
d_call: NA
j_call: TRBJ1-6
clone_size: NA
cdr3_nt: TGTGCCAGCTCACCAACTACTGGGTCACCCCTCCACTTT
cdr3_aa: CASSPTTGSPLHF

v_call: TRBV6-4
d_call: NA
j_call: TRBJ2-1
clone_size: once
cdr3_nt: TGTGCCAGCAGTACGACTCCCGGGCGGGGTGAGCAGTTCTTC
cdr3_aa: CASSTTPGRGEQFF

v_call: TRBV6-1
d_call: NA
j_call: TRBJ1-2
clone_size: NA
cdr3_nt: TGTGCCAGCAGTGAGGGAGTTGTCTATGGCTACACCTTC
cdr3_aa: CASSEGVVYGYTF

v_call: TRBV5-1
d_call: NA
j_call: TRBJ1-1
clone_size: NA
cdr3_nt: TGCGCCAGCAGCTTGGAGGGCGGGGTAGACACTGAAGCTTTCTTT
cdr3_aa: CASSLEGGVDTEAFF

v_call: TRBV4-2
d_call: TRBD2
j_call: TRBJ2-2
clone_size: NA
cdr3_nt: TGTGCCAGCAGCCAAGATTGGGGGGGAACCGGGGAGCTGTTTTTT
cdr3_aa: CASSQDWGGTGELFF

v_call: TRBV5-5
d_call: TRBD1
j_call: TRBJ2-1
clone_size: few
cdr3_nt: TGTGCCAGCAGTCGACAGGGATCTTACAATGAGCAGTTCTTC
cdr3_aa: CASSRQGSYNEQFF

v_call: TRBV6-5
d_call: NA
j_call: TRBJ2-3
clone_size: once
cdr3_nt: TGTGCCAGCAGTTACGGGGGCGAGAAAGATACGCAGTATTTT
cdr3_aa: CASSYGGEKDTQYF

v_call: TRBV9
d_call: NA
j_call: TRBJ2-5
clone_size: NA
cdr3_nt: TGTGCCAGCAGCGTAGGTTTCGGAGGGGAGACCCAGTACTTC
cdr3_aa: CASSVGFGGETQYF

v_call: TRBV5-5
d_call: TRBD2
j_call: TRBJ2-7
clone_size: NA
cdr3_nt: TGTGCCAGCAGCTCCCCGGGGGGGAACTACGAGCAGTACTTC
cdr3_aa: CASSSPGGNYEQYF

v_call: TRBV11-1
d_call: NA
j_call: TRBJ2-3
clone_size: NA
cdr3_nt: TGTGCCAGCAGCTTAGATCCGGGGGCAGATACGCAGTATTTT
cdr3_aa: CASSLDPGADTQYF

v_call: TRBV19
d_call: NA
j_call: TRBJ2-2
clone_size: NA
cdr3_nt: TGTGCCAGTAGTGTCCAACTGCCGAATACTAACACCGGGGAGCTGTTTTTT
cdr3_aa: CASSVQLPNTNTGELFF

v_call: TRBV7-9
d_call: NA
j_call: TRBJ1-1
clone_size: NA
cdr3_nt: TGTGCCAGCAGCCGAAACGACAGGTCCGCTGAAGCTTTCTTT
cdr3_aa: CASSRNDRSAEAFF

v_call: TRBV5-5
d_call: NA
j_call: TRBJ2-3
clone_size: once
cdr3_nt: TGTGCCAGCAGCTTGTTTCAGACTAGCACAGATACGCAGTATTTT
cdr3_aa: CASSLFQTSTDTQYF

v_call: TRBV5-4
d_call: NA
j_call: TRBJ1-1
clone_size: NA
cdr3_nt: TGTGCCAGCAGTTGGGGGGGTAGCAGGGGAGGAACTGAAGCTTTCTTT
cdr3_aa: CASSWGGSRGGTEAFF

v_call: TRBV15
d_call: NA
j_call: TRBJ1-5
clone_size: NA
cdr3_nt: TGTGCCACCAGCAGAGATTTTTATGGCAATCAGCCCCAGCATTTT
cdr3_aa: CATSRDFYGNQPQHF

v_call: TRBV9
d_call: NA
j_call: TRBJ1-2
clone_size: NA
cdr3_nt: TGTGCCAGCAATAGGGGGTCCGACCCTTTTAACTATGGCTACACCTTC
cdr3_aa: CASNRGSDPFNYGYTF

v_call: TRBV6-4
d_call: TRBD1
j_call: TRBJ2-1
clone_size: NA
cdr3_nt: TGTGCCAGCAGTGCGGGACAGCTGAATGAGCAGTTCTTC
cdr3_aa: CASSAGQLNEQFF

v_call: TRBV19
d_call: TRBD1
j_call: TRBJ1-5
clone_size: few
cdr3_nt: TGTGCCAGTAGTATAAAGGCGACAGGGGACGATCAGCCCCAGCATTTT
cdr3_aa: CASSIKATGDDQPQHF

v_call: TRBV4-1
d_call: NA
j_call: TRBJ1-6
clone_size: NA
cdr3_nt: TGCGCCAGCAGCCAACTCGACAGCTCCTATAATTCACCCCTCCACTTT
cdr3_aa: CASSQLDSSYNSPLHF